These T cell receptor beta chains were read from a single sample in a study of T cell changes during pregnancy in multiple sclerosis. The repertoire was sequenced with immunoSEQ multiplex PCR; TCRdb's copy has only in-frame clones and lacks some. The data show around 57,000 clones, around 90% seen once. The sample was peripheral blood, taken in the second trimester of pregnancy. All receptors derive from a female donor with multiple sclerosis, enrolled in a pregnancy study. The CDR3 runs from the conserved cysteine through the conserved F or W. The D gene is left open where the match is weak. Size is stated for part of the rows, as once, few or many counts, or as a class when the clone is expanded.

D	V	J	size	DNA	CDR3
TRBD1	TRBV15	TRBJ2-1	NA	TGTGCCACCAGCGGCGGGACAGGGGACTACAATGAGCAGTTCTTC	CATSGGTGDYNEQFF
NA	TRBV5-1	TRBJ1-1	NA	TGCGCCAGCAGGGCAGGGAGGCGGCCGAACACTGAAGCTTTCTTT	CASRAGRRPNTEAFF
NA	TRBV6-5	TRBJ2-3	NA	TGTGCCAGCAGTTTTGTCACAGGGACAGATACGCAGTATTTT	CASSFVTGTDTQYF
NA	TRBV11-1	TRBJ2-7	NA	TGTGCCAGCAGCTTAGCGAGGGAGTCAGGTCCGTACTTC	CASSLARESGPYF
TRBD2	TRBV18	TRBJ2-3	NA	TGTGCCAGCTCACCACCGGGACTAGCCGTAGATACGCAGTATTTT	CASSPPGLAVDTQYF
NA	TRBV7-9	TRBJ2-5	NA	TGTGCCAGCAGCTTAGTTACAGGTGTAGAGACCCAGTACTTC	CASSLVTGVETQYF
NA	TRBV18	TRBJ1-2	NA	TGTGCCAGCTCCCCTGACCCGGAGGGTGGCTACACCTTC	CASSPDPEGGYTF
NA	TRBV19	TRBJ1-2	NA	TGTGCCAGTATGAATCCCCTCAGGCACTATGGCTACACCTTC	CASMNPLRHYGYTF
TRBD2	TRBV15	TRBJ2-7	NA	TGTGCCACCAGCGGTTGGGGGACTAGCGGGTCGGTTGAGCAGTACTTC	CATSGWGTSGSVEQYF
TRBD1	TRBV7-2	TRBJ1-2	NA	TGTGCCAGCAGCTTGGACAGGGTTCGGGGCTACACCTTC	CASSLDRVRGYTF
TRBD1	TRBV29-1	TRBJ2-5	NA	TGCAGCGTTCGGGACAGGGGGCCCGAAGAGACCCAGTACTTC	CSVRDRGPEETQYF
NA	TRBV7-2	TRBJ1-5	NA	TGTGCCAGCAGCTTCAGCGGAGACAATCAGCCCCAGCATTTT	CASSFSGDNQPQHF
NA	TRBV11-2	TRBJ2-3	NA	TGTGCCAGCAGCTTCCTTAGCGGCTACACAGATACGCAGTATTTT	CASSFLSGYTDTQYF
TRBD1	TRBV19	TRBJ2-6	NA	TGTGCCAGGTACCGGGACAGGGGGCCCTTCTCTGGGGCCAACGTCCTGACTTTC	CARYRDRGPFSGANVLTF
NA	TRBV2	TRBJ1-6	NA	TGTGCCAGCAGCGGACAGTTGTATAATTCACCCCTCCACTTT	CASSGQLYNSPLHF
NA	TRBV6-1	TRBJ2-3	NA	TGTGCCAGCAGTGATAGCGCAGGGGATGGTACAGATACGCAGTATTTT	CASSDSAGDGTDTQYF
TRBD1	TRBV7-2	TRBJ1-5	NA	TGTGCCAGCAGCTTCGAGGGGGCGATGGGACAGCCCCAGCATTTT	CASSFEGAMGQPQHF
NA	TRBV5-1	TRBJ1-2	NA	TGCGCCAGCAAGTTGGAGGACTTTGGCTACACCTTC	CASKLEDFGYTF
NA	TRBV4-2	TRBJ2-1	NA	TGTGCCAGCAGCCAAGGGGGAGCAACCGGTGGATACAATGAGCAGTTCTTC	CASSQGGATGGYNEQFF
NA	TRBV30	TRBJ1-5	once	TGTGCCTGGAGTGCCAGGGAAAATCAGCCCCAGCATTTT	CAWSARENQPQHF
TRBD2	TRBV7-9	TRBJ2-5	NA	TGTGCCAGCAGCTTATCCGGGGGGGCCTATGGAGAGACCCAGTACTTC	CASSLSGGAYGETQYF
NA	TRBV2	TRBJ2-7	NA	TGTGCCAGCAGGGGGAGCTCTATCCCCCACGAGCAGTACTTC	CASRGSSIPHEQYF
NA	TRBV29-1	TRBJ1-2	NA	TGCAGCGTGGGGGAGGGTATGGACTATGGCTACACCTTC	CSVGEGMDYGYTF
NA	TRBV18	TRBJ1-1	NA	TGTGCCAGCTCACCACTCTCCGGGGGGAACACTGAAGCTTTCTTT	CASSPLSGGNTEAFF
TRBD1	TRBV29-1	TRBJ1-5	NA	TGCAGCGTAGGGGGCGCTGGCCAGCCCCAGCATTTT	CSVGGAGQPQHF
NA	TRBV15	TRBJ1-4	once	TGTGCCACCAGCAGAGGACAGGACGGGGTGGGTCTACTGTTTTTT	CATSRGQDGVGLLFF
TRBD1	TRBV11-2	TRBJ1-1	NA	TGTGCCAGCAGCCCCACTAGGGGGACAGGGTATACTGAAGCTTTCTTT	CASSPTRGTGYTEAFF
NA	TRBV9	TRBJ2-2	once	TGTGCCAGCAGCAAACACAGGGATTTGCCCACCGGGGAGCTGTTTTTT	CASSKHRDLPTGELFF
TRBD1	TRBV5-4	TRBJ2-3	NA	TGTGCCAGCAGCTCTGGGGCGGACAGGGTCGGAGATACGCAGTATTTT	CASSSGADRVGDTQYF
TRBD1	TRBV15	TRBJ2-1	NA	TGTGCCACCAGCAGCGTGGGACAGGGGGAATATCGCGATGAGCAGTTCTTC	CATSSVGQGEYRDEQFF
NA	TRBV27	TRBJ1-2	NA	TGTGCCAGCAGTCAAATCTATCAGGGTAACTATGGCTACACCTTC	CASSQIYQGNYGYTF
NA	TRBV7-8	TRBJ1-2	NA	TGTGCCAGCAGTTCGCGGGGGGATGGCTACACCTTC	CASSSRGDGYTF
NA	TRBV5-1	TRBJ2-5	NA	TGCGCCAGCAGCTTGGTACAAGAGACCCAGTACTTC	CASSLVQETQYF
NA	TRBV6-5	TRBJ1-4	NA	TGTGCCAGCAGTTACAACTACGGGGGTGAAAAACTGTTTTTT	CASSYNYGGEKLFF
TRBD1	TRBV6-6	TRBJ1-1	NA	TGTGCCAGCAGTGGTCAGGGGGCTTACACTGAAGCTTTCTTT	CASSGQGAYTEAFF
NA	TRBV27	TRBJ2-7	NA	TGTGCCAGCAGTTGGGGGCCGGAGCAGTACTTC	CASSWGPEQYF
NA	TRBV4-3	TRBJ2-3	NA	TGCGCCAGCAGCCAAGATTTGGAGGATACGCAGTATTTT	CASSQDLEDTQYF
NA	TRBV6-6	TRBJ1-6	NA	TGTGCCAGCAGTCTCCGACAGGAAGGGTCACCCCTCCACTTT	CASSLRQEGSPLHF
NA	TRBV5-1	TRBJ2-2	NA	TGCGCCAGCAGCTTGGCCCTAGCAGATTACACCGGGGAGCTGTTTTTT	CASSLALADYTGELFF
TRBD2	TRBV11-2	TRBJ2-7	NA	TGTGCCAGCAGCTTCGGACTAGCGGGGACCCTCTACGAGCAGTACTTC	CASSFGLAGTLYEQYF
TRBD1	TRBV7-9	TRBJ2-7	NA	TGTGCCAGCAGTCGGGACAGCTCCTACGAGCAGTACTTC	CASSRDSSYEQYF
NA	TRBV4-1	TRBJ1-1	NA	TGCGCCAGCAGCCAAGGGAGGGCAGCTTTCTTT	CASSQGRAAFF